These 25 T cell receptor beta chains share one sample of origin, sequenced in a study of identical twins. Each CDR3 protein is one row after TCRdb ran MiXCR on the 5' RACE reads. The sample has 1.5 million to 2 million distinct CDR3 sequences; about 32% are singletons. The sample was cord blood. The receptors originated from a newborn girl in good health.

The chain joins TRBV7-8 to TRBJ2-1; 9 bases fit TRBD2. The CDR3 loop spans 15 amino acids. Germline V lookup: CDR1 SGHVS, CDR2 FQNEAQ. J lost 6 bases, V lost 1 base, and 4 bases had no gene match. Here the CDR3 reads CASSLVGGRANEQFF. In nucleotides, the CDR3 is TGTGCCAGCAGCTTAGTCGGCGGGAGGGCCAATGAGCAGTTCTTC.

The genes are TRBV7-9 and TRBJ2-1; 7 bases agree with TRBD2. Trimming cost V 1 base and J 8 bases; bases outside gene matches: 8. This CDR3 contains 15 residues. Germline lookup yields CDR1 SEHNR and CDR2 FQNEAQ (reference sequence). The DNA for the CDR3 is TGTGCCAGCAGCTTAGGCCGAGCGGGAAGCGATGAGCAGTTCTTC. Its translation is CASSLGRAGSDEQFF. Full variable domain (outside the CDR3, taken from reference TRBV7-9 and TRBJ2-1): DTGVSQNPRHKITKRGQNVTFRCDPISEHNRLYWYRQTLGQGPEFLTYFQNEAQLEKSRLLSDRFSAERPKGSFSTLEIQRTEQGDSAMYLCASSLGRAGSDEQFFGPGTRLTVL.

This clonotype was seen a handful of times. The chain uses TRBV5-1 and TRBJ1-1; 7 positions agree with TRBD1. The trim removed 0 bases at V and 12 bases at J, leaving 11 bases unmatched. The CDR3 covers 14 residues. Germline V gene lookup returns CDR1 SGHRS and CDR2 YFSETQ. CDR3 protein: CASSLGTGTAIPFF. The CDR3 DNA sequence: TGCGCCAGCAGCTTGGGAACTGGGACAGCCATACCTTTCTTT.

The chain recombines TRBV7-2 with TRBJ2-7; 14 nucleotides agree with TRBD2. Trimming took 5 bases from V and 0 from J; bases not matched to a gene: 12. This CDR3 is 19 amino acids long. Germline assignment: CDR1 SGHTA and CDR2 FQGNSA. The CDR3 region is CASSLGRYGTSGSSYEQYF. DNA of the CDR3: TGTGCCAGCAGCCTAGGCCGTTACGGGACTAGCGGGAGCTCCTACGAGCAGTACTTC.

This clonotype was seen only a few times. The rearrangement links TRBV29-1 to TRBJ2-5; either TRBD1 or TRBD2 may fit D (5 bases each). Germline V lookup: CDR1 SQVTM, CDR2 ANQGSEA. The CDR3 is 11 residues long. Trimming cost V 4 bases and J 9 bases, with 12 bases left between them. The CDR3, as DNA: TGCAGCGTTGCCGCGATGGGGGCCCAGTACTTC. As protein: CSVAAMGAQYF.

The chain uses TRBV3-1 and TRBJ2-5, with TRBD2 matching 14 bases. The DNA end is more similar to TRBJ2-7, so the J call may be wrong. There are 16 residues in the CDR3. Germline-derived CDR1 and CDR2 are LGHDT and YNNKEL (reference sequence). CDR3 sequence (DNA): TGTGCCAGCAGCCACCGGACTAGCGGGGGGTTTCACGAGCAGTACTTC. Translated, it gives CASSHRTSGGFHEQYF.

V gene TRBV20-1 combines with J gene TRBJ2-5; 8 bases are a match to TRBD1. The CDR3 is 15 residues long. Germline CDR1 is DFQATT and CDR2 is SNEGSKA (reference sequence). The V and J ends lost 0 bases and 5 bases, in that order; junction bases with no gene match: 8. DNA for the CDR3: TGCAGTGCTAGAGATACGACAGGGGTATGGGAGACCCAGTACTTC. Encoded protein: CSARDTTGVWETQYF.

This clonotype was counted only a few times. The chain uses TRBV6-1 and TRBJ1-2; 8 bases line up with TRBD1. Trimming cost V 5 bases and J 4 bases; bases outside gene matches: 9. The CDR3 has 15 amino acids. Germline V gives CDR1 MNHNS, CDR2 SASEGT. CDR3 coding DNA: TGTGCCAGCAGTTCCCGGGACAGGCTCCTCTATGGCTACACCTTC. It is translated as CASSSRDRLLYGYTF.

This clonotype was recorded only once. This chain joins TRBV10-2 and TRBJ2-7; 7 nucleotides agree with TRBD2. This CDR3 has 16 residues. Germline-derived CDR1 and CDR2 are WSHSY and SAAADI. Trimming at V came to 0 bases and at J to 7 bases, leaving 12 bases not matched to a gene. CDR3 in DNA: TGCGCCAGCAGTGAGTCGACTAGCAGAATAACCAATGAGCAGTACTTC. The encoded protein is CASSESTSRITNEQYF.

CDR3 amino acids: CASSDRDSYEQYF. The CDR3, as DNA: TGTGCCAGCAGTGATCGGGATTCCTACGAGCAGTACTTC. The chain uses TRBV6-1 and TRBJ2-7; possible D gene TRBD2, 5 bases. The germline V and J ends were trimmed by 3 bases and 1 base, with 7 bases remaining between them. Germline V lookup: CDR1 MNHNS, CDR2 SASEGT. The CDR3 sequence is 13 residues long.

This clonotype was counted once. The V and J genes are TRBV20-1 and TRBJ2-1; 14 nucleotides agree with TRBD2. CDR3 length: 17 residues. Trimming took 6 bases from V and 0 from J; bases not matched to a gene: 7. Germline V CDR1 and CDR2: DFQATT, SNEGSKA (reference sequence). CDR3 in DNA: TGCAGTGCCGGGACTAGCGGGAGCGGGTACTCCTACAATGAGCAGTTCTTC. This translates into CSAGTSGSGYSYNEQFF.

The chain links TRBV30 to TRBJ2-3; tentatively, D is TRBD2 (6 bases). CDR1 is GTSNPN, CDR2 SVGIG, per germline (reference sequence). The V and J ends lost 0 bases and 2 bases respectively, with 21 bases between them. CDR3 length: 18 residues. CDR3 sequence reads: CAWSVQVIAAFSTDTQYF. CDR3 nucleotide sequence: TGTGCCTGGAGTGTACAAGTGATAGCGGCCTTTTCCACAGATACGCAGTATTTT.

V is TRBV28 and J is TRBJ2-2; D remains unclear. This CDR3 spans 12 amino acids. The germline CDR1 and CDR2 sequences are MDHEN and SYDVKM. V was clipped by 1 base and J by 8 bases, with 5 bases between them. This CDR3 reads CASSLLQGELFF. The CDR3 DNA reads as TGTGCCAGCAGTTTATTGCAAGGGGAGCTGTTTTTT.

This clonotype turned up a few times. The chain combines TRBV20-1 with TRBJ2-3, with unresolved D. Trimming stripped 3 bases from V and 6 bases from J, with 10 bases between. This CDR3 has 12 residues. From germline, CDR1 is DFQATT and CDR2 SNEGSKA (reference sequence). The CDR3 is CSASSPHDTQYF. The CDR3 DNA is TGCAGTGCTAGTTCCCCACACGATACGCAGTATTTT.

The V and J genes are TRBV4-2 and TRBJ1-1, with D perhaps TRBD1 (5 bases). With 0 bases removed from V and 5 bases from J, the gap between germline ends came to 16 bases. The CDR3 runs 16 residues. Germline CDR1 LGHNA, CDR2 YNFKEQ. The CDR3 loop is CASSQDRGRALTEAFF. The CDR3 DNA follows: TGTGCCAGCAGCCAAGATAGGGGCAGGGCTTTGACTGAAGCTTTCTTT.

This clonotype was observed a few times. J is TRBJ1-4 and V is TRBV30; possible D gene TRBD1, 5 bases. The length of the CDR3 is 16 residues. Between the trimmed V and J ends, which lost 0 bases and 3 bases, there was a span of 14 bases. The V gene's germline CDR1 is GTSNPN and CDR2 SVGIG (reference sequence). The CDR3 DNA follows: TGTGCCTGGAGTGTGGGACTTCTCGGGGCTAATGAAAAACTGTTTTTT. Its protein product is CAWSVGLLGANEKLFF.

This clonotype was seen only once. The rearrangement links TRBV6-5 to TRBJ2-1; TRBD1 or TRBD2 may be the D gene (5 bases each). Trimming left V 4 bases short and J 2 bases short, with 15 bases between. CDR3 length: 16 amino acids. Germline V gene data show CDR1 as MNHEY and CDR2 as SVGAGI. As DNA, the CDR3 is TGTGCCAGCAGTTGCTCGGCTAGGGGACCCTACAATGAGCAGTTCTTC. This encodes CASSCSARGPYNEQFF.

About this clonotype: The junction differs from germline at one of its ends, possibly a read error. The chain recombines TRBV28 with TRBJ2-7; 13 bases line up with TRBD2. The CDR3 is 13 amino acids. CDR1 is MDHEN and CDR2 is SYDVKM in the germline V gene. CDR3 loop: CASRGLAGYEQSF. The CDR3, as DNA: TGTGCCAGCAGGGGACTAGCGGGGTACGAGCAGTCCTTC.

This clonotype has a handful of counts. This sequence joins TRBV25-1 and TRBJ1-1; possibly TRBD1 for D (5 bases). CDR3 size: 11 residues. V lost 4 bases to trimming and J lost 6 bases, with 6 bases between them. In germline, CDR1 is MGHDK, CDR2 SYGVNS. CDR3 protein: CASSVGAEAFF. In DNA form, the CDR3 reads TGTGCCAGCAGTGTAGGGGCTGAAGCTTTCTTT. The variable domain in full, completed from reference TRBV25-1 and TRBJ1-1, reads EADIYQTPRYLVIGTGKKITLECSQTMGHDKMYWYQQDPGMELHLIHYSYGVNSTEKGDLSSESTVSRIRTEHFPLTLESARPSHTSQYLCASSVGAEAFFGQGTRLTVV.

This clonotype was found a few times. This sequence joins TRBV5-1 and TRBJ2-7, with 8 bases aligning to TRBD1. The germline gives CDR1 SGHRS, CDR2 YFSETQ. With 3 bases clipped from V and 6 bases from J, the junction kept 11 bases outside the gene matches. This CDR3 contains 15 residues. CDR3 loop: CASSSGGMKLGEQYF. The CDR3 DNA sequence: TGCGCCAGCAGCTCAGGGGGCATGAAATTGGGCGAGCAGTACTTC.

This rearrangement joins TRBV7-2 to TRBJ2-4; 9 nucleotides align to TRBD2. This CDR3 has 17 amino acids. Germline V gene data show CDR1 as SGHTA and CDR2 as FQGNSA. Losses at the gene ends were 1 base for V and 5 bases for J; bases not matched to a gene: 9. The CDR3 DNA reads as TGTGCCAGCAGCTTAGAAGCCCCACAGCGGGGGGAAAACATTCAGTACTTC. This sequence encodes CASSLEAPQRGENIQYF.

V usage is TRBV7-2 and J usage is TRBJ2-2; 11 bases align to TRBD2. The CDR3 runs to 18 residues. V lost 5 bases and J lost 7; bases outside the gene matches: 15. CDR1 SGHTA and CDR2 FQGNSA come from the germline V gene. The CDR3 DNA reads TGTGCCAGCAGCCCTTACCTAGCGGGAGGTACCCAGGGCGGGGAGCTGTTTTTT. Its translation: CASSPYLAGGTQGGELFF.

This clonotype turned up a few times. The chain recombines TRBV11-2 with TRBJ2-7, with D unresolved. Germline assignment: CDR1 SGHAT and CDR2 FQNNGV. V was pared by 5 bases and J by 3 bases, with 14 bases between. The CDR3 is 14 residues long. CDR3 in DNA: TGTGCCAGCAGCCCTCAGAGGAAAAACTACGAGCAGTACTTC. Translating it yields CASSPQRKNYEQYF.

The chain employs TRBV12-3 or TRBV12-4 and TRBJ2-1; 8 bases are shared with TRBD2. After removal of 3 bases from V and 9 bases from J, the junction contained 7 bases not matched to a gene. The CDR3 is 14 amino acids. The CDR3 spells CASSFGTSFLEQFF. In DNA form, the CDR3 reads TGTGCCAGCAGTTTTGGGACTAGTTTTCTTGAGCAGTTCTTC.

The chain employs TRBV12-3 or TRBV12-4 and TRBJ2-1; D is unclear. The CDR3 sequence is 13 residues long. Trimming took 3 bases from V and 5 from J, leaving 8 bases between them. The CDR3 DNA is TGTGCCAGCAGTTTCCATCTAGACAATGAGCAGTTCTTC. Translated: CASSFHLDNEQFF.